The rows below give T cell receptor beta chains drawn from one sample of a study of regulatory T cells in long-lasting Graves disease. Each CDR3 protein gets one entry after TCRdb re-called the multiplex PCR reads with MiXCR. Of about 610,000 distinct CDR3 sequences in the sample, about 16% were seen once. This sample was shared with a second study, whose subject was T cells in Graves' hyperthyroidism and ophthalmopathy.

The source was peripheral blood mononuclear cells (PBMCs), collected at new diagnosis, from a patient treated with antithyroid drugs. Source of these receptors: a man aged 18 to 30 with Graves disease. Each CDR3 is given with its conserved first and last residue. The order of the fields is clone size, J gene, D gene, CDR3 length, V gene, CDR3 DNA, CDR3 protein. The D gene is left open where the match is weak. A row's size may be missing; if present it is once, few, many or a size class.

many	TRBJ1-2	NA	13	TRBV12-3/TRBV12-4	TGTGCCAGCAGCCTCGATCCGAACTATGGCTACACCTTC	CASSLDPNYGYTF
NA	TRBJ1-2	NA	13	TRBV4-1	TGCGCCAGCAGCCAAGGCCGGGTGCACGGCTACACCTTC	CASSQGRVHGYTF
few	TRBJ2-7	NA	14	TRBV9	TGTGCCAGCAGCGTGATAGCGGCAGGGGACGAGCAGTACTTC	CASSVIAAGDEQYF
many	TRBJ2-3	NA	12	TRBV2	TGTGCCAGCAGTGAAGACCAGGGAACGCAGTATTTT	CASSEDQGTQYF
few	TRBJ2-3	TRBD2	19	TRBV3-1	TGTGCCAGCAGCCAAGATCGGCCTAGCGGGAGGGTCGGCACAGATACGCAGTATTTT	CASSQDRPSGRVGTDTQYF
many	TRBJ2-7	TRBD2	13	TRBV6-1	TGTGCCATCCGGGAGGGGGTTTCCTACGAGCAGTACTTC	CAIREGVSYEQYF
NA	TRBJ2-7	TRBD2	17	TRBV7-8	TGTGCCAGCAGCTCCGGGACTAGCGGGAGGAAGGGCCACGAGCAGTACTTC	CASSSGTSGRKGHEQYF
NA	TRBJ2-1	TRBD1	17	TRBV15	TGTGCCACCAGCAGAGGTTCAGGCGACAGGGAGAGTATTGAGCAGTTCTTC	CATSRGSGDRESIEQFF
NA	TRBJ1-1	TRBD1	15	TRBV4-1	TGCGCCAGCAGCCAAGAGGGGACAGCGAACACTGAAGCTTTCTTT	CASSQEGTANTEAFF
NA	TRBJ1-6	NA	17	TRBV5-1	TGCGCCAGCAGCTCCCCCAACCGGGACGGGAATAATTCACCCCTCCACTTT	CASSSPNRDGNNSPLHF
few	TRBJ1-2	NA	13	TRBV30	TGTGCCTGGAGTGCACGGGGGCATGGTGGCTACACCTTC	CAWSARGHGGYTF
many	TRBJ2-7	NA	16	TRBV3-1	TGTGCCAGCAGCCAAGGCGAGGAGACGGGCCCCTACGAGCAGTACTTC	CASSQGEETGPYEQYF
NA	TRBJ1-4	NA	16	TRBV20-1	TGCAGTGCGATCGCCGGGACACCCCAAACTAATGAAAAACTGTTTTTT	CSAIAGTPQTNEKLFF
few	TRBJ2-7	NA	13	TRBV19	TGTGCCAGTAGTATCCCAGGAACCGCCGAGCAGTACTTC	CASSIPGTAEQYF
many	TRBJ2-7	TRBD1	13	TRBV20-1	TGCAGTGCTAGCCGGGACAGCCCCTACGAGCAGTACTTC	CSASRDSPYEQYF
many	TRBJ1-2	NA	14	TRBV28	TGTGCCAGCAGGGTAGGGGTTTTGAGGTATGGCTACACCTTC	CASRVGVLRYGYTF
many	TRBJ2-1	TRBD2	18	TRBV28	TGTGCCAGCAGCTCTTATCTCCTGTTGGGGGAGGGCCGGAATGAGCAGTTCTTC	CASSSYLLLGEGRNEQFF
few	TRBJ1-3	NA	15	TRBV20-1	TGCAGTGCTAGAGGGGAACGGGGCTCTGGAAACACCATATATTTT	CSARGERGSGNTIYF
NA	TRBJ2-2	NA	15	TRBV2	TGTGCCAGCAGCCAACAAGGCCCAGTGAGCGGGGAGCTGTTTTTT	CASSQQGPVSGELFF
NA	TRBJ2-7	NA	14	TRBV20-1	TGCAGTGCTAGAGTAGGCGGCAGAAACTACGAGCAGTACTTC	CSARVGGRNYEQYF
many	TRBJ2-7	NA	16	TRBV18	TGTGCCAGCTCACCACCTCCGGCACTAGCAAGTTCCGAGCAGTACTTC	CASSPPPALASSEQYF
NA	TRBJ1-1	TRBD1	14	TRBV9	TGTGCCAGCAGCTCAGGGACAGTCAGCGGGAAAGCTTTCTTT	CASSSGTVSGKAFF
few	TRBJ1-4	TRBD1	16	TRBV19	TGTGCCAGTACCAGGACGCAGGGGGCAGGAGGTGAAAAACTGTTTTTT	CASTRTQGAGGEKLFF
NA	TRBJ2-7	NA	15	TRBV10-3	TGTGCCATCAGTGACTGGCGGAGGGAAACCTACGAGCAGTACTTC	CAISDWRRETYEQYF
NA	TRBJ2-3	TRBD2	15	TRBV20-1	TGCAGTGCTAGAGGGACTAGCGGCGACACAGATACGCAGTATTTT	CSARGTSGDTDTQYF
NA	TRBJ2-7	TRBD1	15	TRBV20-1	TGCAGTGCTAGAGATACTACACAACACAGGGGCGAGCAGTACTTC	CSARDTTQHRGEQYF
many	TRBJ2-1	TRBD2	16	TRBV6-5	TGTGCCAGCAGTTACCCCCCAGCGGGACCCTACAATGAGCAGTTCTTC	CASSYPPAGPYNEQFF
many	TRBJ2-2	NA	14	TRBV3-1	TGTGCCAGCAGCCAAGTAGGAGGGACCGGGGAGCTGTTTTTT	CASSQVGGTGELFF
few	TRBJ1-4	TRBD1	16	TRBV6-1	TGTGCCAGCAACCTACAGGGGACCGTCGCTAATGAAAAACTGTTTTTT	CASNLQGTVANEKLFF
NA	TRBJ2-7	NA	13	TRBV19	TGTGCCAGTAGTACGGCGAGACAGAATACGCAGTACTTC	CASSTARQNTQYF
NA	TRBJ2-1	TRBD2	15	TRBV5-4	TGTGCCAGCAGGGCCGGGACTAGCGGTCACAATGAGCAGTTCTTC	CASRAGTSGHNEQFF
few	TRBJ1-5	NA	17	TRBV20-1	TGCAGTGCTACCACCAAGGGCAGGGGCATGAGCAATCAGCCCCAGCATTTT	CSATTKGRGMSNQPQHF
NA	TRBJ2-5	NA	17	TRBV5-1	TGCGCCAGCAGCTTGGGCGTCGTCGGGGGCGTAGGGGAGACCCAGTACTTC	CASSLGVVGGVGETQYF
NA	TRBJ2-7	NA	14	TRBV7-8	TGTGCCAGCAACGAACAAGGGGGAAACTACGAGCAGTACTTC	CASNEQGGNYEQYF
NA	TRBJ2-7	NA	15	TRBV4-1	TGCGCCAGCAGCCAAGCCTCGACGCTGGGAGACGAGCAGTACTTC	CASSQASTLGDEQYF
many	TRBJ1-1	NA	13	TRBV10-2	TGCGCCAGCTGTCAGGGCCTTACCCCTGAAGCTTTCTTT	CASCQGLTPEAFF
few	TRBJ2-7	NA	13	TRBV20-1	TGCAGTGCTCCCCGGGACTTGACCTACGAGCAGTACTTC	CSAPRDLTYEQYF
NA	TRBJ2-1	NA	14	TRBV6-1	TGTGCCAGCAGTGGGACTAACTCCTACAATGAGCAGTTCTTC	CASSGTNSYNEQFF
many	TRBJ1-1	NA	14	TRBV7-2	TGTGCCAGCAGCTTACAGTGGAAGAACACTGAAGCTTTCTTT	CASSLQWKNTEAFF
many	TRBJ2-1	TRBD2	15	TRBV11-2	TGTGCCAGCAGCTTATACGGGAGGGCCTACAATGAGCAGTTCTTC	CASSLYGRAYNEQFF
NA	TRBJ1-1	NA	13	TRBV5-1	TGCGCCAGCAGCTTGGAACAGGACACTGAAGCTTTCTTT	CASSLEQDTEAFF
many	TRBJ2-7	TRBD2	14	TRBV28	TGTGCCAGTTCAAGGGCGCGGGAGAAGGACGAGCAGTACTTC	CASSRAREKDEQYF
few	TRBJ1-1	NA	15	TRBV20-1	TGCAGTGCTAGAGATATTTCCCGACCTGGGACTGAAGCTTTCTTT	CSARDISRPGTEAFF
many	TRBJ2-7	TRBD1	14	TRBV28	TGTGCCAGCAGGGGGGACAGGGTGTCCTACGAGCAGTACTTC	CASRGDRVSYEQYF
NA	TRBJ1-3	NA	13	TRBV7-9	TGTGCCAGCAGCTTCGATCCGGGAAACACCATATATTTT	CASSFDPGNTIYF